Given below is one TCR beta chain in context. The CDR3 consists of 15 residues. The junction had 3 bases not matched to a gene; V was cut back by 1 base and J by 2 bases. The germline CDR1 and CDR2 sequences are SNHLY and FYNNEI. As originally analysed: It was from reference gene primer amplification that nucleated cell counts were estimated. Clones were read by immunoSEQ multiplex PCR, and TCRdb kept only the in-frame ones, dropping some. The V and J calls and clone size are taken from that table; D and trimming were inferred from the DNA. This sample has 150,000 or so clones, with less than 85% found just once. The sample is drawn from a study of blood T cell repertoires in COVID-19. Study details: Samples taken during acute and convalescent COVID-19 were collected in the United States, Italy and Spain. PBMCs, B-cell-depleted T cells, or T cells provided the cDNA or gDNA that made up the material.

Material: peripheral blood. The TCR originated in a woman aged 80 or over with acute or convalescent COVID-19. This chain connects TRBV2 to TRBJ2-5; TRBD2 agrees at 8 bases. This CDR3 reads CASSEESSGQETQYF. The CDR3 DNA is TGTGCCAGCAGTGAAGAATCTAGCGGGCAAGAGACCCAGTACTTC.